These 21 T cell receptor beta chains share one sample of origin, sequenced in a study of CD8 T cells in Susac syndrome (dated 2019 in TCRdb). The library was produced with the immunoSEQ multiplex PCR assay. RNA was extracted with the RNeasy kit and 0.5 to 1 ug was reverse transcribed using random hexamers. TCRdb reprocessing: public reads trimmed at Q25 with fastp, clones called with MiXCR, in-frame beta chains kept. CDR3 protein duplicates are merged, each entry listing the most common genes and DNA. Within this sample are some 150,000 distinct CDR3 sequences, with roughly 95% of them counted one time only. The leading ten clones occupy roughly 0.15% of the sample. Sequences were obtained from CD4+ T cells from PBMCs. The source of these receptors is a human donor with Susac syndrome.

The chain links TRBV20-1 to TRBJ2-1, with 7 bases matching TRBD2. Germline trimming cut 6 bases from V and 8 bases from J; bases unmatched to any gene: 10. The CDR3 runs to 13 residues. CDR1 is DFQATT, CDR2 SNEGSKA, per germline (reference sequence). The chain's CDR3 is CSAVSGGRDEQFF. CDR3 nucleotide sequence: TGCAGTGCCGTATCGGGGGGTCGAGATGAGCAGTTCTTC.

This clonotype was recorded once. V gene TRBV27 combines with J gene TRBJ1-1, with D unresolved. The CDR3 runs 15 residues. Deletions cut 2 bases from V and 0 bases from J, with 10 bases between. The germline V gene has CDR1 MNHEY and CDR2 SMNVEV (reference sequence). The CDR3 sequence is CASSLKGAMNTEAFF. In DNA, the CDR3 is TGTGCCAGCAGTTTAAAGGGCGCTATGAACACTGAAGCTTTCTTT.

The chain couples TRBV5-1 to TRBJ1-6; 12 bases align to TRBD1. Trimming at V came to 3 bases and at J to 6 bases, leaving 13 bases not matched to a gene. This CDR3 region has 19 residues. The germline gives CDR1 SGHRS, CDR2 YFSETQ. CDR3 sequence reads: CASSSFSLGQGASNSPLHF. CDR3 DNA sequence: TGCGCCAGCAGCTCATTTTCCTTGGGACAGGGGGCAAGTAATTCACCCCTCCACTTT.

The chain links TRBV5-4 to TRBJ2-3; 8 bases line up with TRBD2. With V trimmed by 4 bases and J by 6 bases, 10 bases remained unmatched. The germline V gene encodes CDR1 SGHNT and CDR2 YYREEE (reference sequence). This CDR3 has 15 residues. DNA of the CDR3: TGTGCCAGCAGCCTCAGCGGGGGCGCTGGGGATACGCAGTATTTT. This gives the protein CASSLSGGAGDTQYF.

The CDR3 here is CASSLLRETQYF. CDR3 DNA: TGTGCCAGCAGCCTACTCCGAGAGACCCAGTACTTC. This chain links TRBV6-6 with TRBJ2-5; D not resolved. V was cut by 6 bases and J by 4 bases, with 9 bases left in between. Looked up from germline, CDR1 is MNHNY and CDR2 is SVGAGI (reference sequence). This CDR3 has 12 residues.

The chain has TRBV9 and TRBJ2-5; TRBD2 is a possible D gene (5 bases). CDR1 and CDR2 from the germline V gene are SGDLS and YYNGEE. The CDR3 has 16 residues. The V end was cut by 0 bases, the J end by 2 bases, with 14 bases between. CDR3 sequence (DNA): TGTGCCAGCAGCGTAGGAATCGGCGGGCTACAAGAGACCCAGTACTTC. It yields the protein CASSVGIGGLQETQYF.

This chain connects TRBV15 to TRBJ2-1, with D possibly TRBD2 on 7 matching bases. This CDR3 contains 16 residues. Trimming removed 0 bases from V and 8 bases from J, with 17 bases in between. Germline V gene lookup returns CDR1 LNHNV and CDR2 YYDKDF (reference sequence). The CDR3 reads CATSREGGVGGHEQFF. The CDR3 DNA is TGTGCCACCAGCAGAGAAGGGGGGGTGGGGGGGCATGAGCAGTTCTTC.

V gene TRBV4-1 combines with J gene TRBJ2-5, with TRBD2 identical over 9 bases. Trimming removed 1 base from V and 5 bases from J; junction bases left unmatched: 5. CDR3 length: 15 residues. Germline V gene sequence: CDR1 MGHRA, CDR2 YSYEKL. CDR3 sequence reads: CASSQGPSGVETQYF. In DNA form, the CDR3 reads TGCGCCAGCAGCCAAGGGCCTAGCGGGGTGGAGACCCAGTACTTC.

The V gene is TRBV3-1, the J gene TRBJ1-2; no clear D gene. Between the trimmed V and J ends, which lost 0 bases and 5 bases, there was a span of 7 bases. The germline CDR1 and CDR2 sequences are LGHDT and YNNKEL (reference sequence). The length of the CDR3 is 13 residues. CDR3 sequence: CASSQDTVYGYTF. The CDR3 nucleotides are TGTGCCAGCAGCCAAGATACTGTGTATGGCTACACCTTC.

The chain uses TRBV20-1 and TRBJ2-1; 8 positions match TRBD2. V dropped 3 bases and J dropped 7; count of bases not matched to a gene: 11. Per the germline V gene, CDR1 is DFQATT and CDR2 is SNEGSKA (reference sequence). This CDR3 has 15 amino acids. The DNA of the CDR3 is TGCAGTGCTAGTTCGGGTAGCGGGGCTCGGAATGAGCAGTTCTTC. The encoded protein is CSASSGSGARNEQFF.

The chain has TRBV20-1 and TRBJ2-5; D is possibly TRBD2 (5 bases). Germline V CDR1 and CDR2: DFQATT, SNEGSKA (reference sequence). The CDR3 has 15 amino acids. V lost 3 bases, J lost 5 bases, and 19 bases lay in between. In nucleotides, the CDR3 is TGCAGTGCTAGCCCCGGGCGGAACGGCGGGGAGACCCAGTACTTC. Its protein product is CSASPGRNGGETQYF.

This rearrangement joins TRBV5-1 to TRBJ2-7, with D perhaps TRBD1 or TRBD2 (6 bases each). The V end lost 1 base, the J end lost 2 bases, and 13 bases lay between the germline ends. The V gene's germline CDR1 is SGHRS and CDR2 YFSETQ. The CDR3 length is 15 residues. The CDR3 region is CASSLMAGEAYEQYF. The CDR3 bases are TGCGCCAGCAGCTTGATGGCAGGGGAGGCCTACGAGCAGTACTTC.

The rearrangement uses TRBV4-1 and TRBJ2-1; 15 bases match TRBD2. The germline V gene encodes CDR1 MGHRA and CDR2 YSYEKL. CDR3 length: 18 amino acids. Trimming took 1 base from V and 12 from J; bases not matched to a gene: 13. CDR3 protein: CASSQVDLGLAGGKGQFF. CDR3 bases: TGCGCCAGCAGCCAAGTAGATTTGGGACTAGCGGGGGGAAAGGGGCAGTTCTTC.

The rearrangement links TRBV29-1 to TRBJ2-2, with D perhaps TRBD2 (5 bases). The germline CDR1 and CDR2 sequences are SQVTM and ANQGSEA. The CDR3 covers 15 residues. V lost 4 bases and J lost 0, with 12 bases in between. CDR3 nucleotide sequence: TGCAGCGTTGGAGGGCAGAAATCGAACACCGGGGAGCTGTTTTTT. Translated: CSVGGQKSNTGELFF.

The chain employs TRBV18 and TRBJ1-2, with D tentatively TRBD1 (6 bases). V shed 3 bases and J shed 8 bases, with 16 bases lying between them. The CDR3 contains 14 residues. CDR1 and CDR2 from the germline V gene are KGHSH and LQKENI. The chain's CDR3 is CASSPLDRGDGYTF. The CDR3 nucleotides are TGTGCCAGCTCACCCCTGGACAGAGGTGACGGCTACACCTTC.

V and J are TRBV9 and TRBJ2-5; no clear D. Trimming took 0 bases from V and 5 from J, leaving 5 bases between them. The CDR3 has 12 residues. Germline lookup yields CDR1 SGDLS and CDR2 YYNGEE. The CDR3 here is CASSVDGETQYF. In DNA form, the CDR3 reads TGTGCCAGCAGCGTAGATGGGGAGACCCAGTACTTC.

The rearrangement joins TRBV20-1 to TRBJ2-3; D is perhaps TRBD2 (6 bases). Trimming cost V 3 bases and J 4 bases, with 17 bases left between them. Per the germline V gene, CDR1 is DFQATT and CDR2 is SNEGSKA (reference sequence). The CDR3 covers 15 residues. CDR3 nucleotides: TGCAGTGCTAGGGAGCCCACTAGGAGGGCAGATACGCAGTATTTT. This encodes CSAREPTRRADTQYF.

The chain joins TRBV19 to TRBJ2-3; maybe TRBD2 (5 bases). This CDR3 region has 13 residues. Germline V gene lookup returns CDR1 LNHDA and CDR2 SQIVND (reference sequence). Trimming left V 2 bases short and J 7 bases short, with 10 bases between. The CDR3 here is CASSITRDNTQYF. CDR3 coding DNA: TGTGCCAGTAGTATAACCCGGGATAATACGCAGTATTTT.

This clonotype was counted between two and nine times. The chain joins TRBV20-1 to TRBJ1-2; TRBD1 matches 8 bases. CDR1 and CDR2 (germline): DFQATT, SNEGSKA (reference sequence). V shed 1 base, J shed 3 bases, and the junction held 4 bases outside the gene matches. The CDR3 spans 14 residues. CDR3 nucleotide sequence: TGCAGTGCTAGAGGGACAGGGATTGACTATGGCTACACCTTC. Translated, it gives CSARGTGIDYGYTF.

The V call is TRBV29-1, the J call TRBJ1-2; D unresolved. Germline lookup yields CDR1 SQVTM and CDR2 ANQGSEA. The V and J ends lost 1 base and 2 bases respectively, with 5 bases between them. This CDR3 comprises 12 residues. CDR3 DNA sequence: TGCAGCGTTGAAGCGGTGAACTATGGCTACACCTTC. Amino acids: CSVEAVNYGYTF.

CDR3 in amino acids: CASSLGGLAVLNTGELFF. CDR3 bases: TGTGCCAGCAGCTTGGGAGGACTAGCGGTACTTAACACCGGGGAGCTGTTTTTT. The chain combines TRBV5-8 with TRBJ2-2; TRBD2 matches at 10 bases. Germline V gene sequence: CDR1 SGHTS, CDR2 YDEGEE. Trimming took 0 bases from V and 2 from J; bases not matched to a gene: 7. The CDR3 extends over 18 amino acids.